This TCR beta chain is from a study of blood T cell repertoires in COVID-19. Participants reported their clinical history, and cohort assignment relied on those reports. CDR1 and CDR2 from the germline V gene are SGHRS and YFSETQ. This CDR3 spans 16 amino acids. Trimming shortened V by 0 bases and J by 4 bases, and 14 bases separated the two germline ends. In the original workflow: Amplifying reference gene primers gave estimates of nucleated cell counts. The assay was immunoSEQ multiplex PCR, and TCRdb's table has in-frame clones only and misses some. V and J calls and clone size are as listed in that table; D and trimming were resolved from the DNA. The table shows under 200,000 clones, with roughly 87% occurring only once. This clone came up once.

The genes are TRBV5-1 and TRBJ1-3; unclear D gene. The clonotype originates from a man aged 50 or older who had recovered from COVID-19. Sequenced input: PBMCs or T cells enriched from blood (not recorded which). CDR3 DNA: TGCGCCAGCAGCTTGGCCGCGTCGGAGAGAGGAAACACCATATATTTT. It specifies CASSLAASERGNTIYF.